A single T cell receptor (beta chain) is shown here with its context. The data were taken from a study of blood T cells in healthy people across ages. Combining a sample-barcoded 5' primer with a J-beta primer mix, a second PCR ran for 7 to 11 cycles. TCRdb itself ran the 5' RACE reads through MiXCR, one entry per CDR3 protein. Among hundreds of thousands of distinct CDR3 sequences listed, around a fifth were seen once. V dropped 3 bases and J dropped 1 base, with 7 bases sitting between them. The CDR3 covers 14 residues. The sequenced sample consisted of blood. The sequence was collected from a man in his 70s in good health. The chain has TRBV12-3 or TRBV12-4 and TRBJ2-1, with a possible D match to TRBD2 (6 bases). CDR3 DNA sequence: TGTGCCAGCAGTTTCCGGGAGTCCTACAATGAGCAGTTCTTC. This encodes CASSFRESYNEQFF.